This record looks at one T cell receptor (beta chain) sequence and its context. Its antigen is unknown. Germline V lookup: CDR1 SEHNR, CDR2 FQNEAQ (reference sequence). The CDR3 runs to 15 residues. The V and J ends lost 5 bases and 2 bases respectively, with 13 bases between them. These data originate in a study of beta chain features in type 1 diabetes. Overall study results and limits: For Type 1 diabetes patients, all four CD4+ subsets carried TCRB CDR3s that were moderately but significantly shorter. The similarity of naive, central memory and Treg TCRB repertoires appeared greater among patients than among healthy donors.

The whole isolated RNA underwent reverse transcription, so sequencing captured expressed TCRB transcripts. Clones were read by immunoSEQ multiplex PCR, and TCRdb kept only the in-frame ones, dropping some. The sample carries about half a million clones, roughly 10% recorded once. Sorting that relied on CD45RO/CCR7/CD25/CD127/CD95/CD27 yielded CD4+ naive, central memory, regulatory and stem cell-like memory cells. The genes are TRBV7-9 and TRBJ2-1; possibly TRBD1 or TRBD2 for D (5 bases each). This TCR came from a woman between 18 and 30 years old in good health. Sequenced material: naive CD4+ T cells from blood. CDR3 sequence: CASSPGGGTYNEQFF. CDR3 DNA: TGTGCCAGCAGCCCCGGTGGGGGAACCTACAATGAGCAGTTCTTC.